Below, one T cell receptor (beta chain) is given with its context. The data were obtained in a study of blood T cell repertoires in COVID-19. Across the whole study: Specimens from acute and convalescent COVID-19 originated in the United States, Italy and Spain. PBMCs, B-cell-depleted T cells, or T cells were the source of the cDNA or gDNA that made up the material.

In the study's own analysis: Cell counts per sample came from amplifying reference gene primers. Generated by immunoSEQ multiplex PCR, the TCRdb table keeps only in-frame clones and is missing some. Clone size and the V and J calls come from that table; the DNA yielded D and trimming. Among about 260,000 clones, roughly 87% were seen once, and the ten largest hold about 14%. Germline CDR1 is SGHNT and CDR2 is YENEEA. The J segment lost 0 bases and the V segment lost 5 bases, leaving 10 bases of the junction unmatched. This CDR3 is 18 amino acids long. The gene calls are TRBV11-3 and TRBJ2-6; 7 bases match TRBD1. The TCR comes from a human donor in a cohort sampled during active COVID-19. Material: peripheral blood. The CDR3 loop is CASSVPGTEASGANVLTF. The CDR3 DNA follows: TGTGCCAGCAGCGTACCCGGGACAGAGGCCTCTGGGGCCAACGTCCTGACTTTC.